The clone carrying this T cell receptor beta chain has a count of ten or more. Preparation of the TCRbeta library involved a method that used unique molecular identifiers. In TCRdb, the PCR reads were re-called with MiXCR into one record per CDR3 protein. The sample lists 350,000 to 400,000 distinct CDR3 sequences; about an eighth were seen once. The data were obtained in a study of T-cell reconstitution after alpha-beta-depleted transplantation in children. Germline CDR1 is MDHEN and CDR2 is SYDVKM. Trimming removed 5 bases at V and 8 bases at J, with 15 bases between. CDR3 length equals 13 residues.

Sequenced material: PBMCs, taken from the stem cell graft. The genes are TRBV28 and TRBJ1-1, with D perhaps TRBD1 (5 bases). This TCR derives from a human donor who donated a stem cell graft to a child with Fanconi anemia. CDR3 DNA sequence: TGTGCCAGCAGTGGACAACCCGAAAGGGAAGCTTTCTTT. As protein: CASSGQPEREAFF.